These T cell receptor beta chains were read from a single sample in a study of T-cell memory formation after mild COVID-19. One entry per CDR3 protein, called by TCRdb with MiXCR from the 5' RACE reads. The profile shows 300,000 to 400,000 distinct CDR3 sequences, 10% to 15% of them singletons. Sequencing was carried out using PBMCs or a T cell subset sorted from them (not recorded which). These receptors originate from a man aged 18 to 29 who had mild COVID-19 (a few samples of this study predate the infection). Cell type and time point are not known. Each CDR3 is given with its conserved first and last residue. D genes are given only for firm matches. Where a row states a size, it is once, few, many or the class of an expanded clone; other rows omit it.

j_call,v_call,d_call,clone_size,cdr3_aa,cdr3_nt
TRBJ1-3,TRBV11-2,NA,few,CASVENSGNTIYF,TGTGCCAGTGTAGAGAACTCTGGAAACACCATATATTTT
TRBJ2-1,TRBV7-7,NA,NA,CAVGLGRIYSEQFF,TGTGCCGTTGGTTTGGGCAGGATCTATAGTGAGCAGTTCTTC
TRBJ1-1,TRBV24-1,NA,few,CATSEGGTEAFF,TGTGCCACCAGTGAGGGGGGCACTGAAGCTTTCTTT
TRBJ2-1,TRBV11-2,NA,NA,CASSFFNEQFF,TGTGCCAGCAGCTTTTTCAATGAGCAGTTCTTC
TRBJ1-4,TRBV7-2,TRBD1,NA,CASSFGGTATNEKLFF,TGTGCCAGCAGCTTTGGAGGGACAGCAACTAATGAAAAACTGTTTTTT
TRBJ2-3,TRBV7-3,NA,few,CASSTQSGPEGQYF,TGTGCCAGCAGCACACAAAGCGGTCCGGAGGGGCAGTATTTT
TRBJ1-5,TRBV18,TRBD1,NA,CASSPKSGGGQPQHF,TGTGCCAGCTCACCAAAGTCAGGGGGCGGTCAGCCCCAGCATTTT
TRBJ1-5,TRBV7-2,NA,NA,CASSSGSLGAQHF,TGTGCCAGCAGCTCTGGATCGCTGGGGGCCCAGCATTTT
TRBJ1-5,TRBV12-3/TRBV12-4,TRBD1,few,CASSGQAINQPQHF,TGTGCCAGCAGCGGACAGGCGATCAATCAGCCCCAGCATTTT
TRBJ1-5,TRBV6-2/TRBV6-3,NA,NA,CASSYGFSNQPQHF,TGTGCCAGCAGTTACGGTTTTAGCAATCAGCCCCAGCATTTT
TRBJ2-1,TRBV11-2,NA,many,CASSLEATSYNEQFF,TGTGCCAGCAGCTTAGAGGCAACCTCCTACAATGAGCAGTTCTTC
TRBJ1-1,TRBV4-1,NA,few,CASSQEGPPTVNTEAFF,TGCGCCAGCAGCCAAGAAGGTCCACCAACGGTTAACACTGAAGCTTTCTTT
TRBJ2-2,TRBV19,NA,once,CASSRRRSNTGELFF,TGTGCCAGTAGTCGGCGCAGGTCGAACACCGGGGAGCTGTTTTTT
TRBJ1-6,TRBV20-1,NA,NA,CSAPIRIDYYNSPLHF,TGCAGTGCCCCCATCCGGATTGACTATTATAATTCACCCCTCCACTTT
TRBJ2-1,TRBV9,NA,many,CASSEQDPLESYNEQFF,TGTGCCAGCAGCGAACAGGACCCTCTTGAGTCCTACAATGAGCAGTTCTTC
TRBJ2-5,TRBV7-9,TRBD1,many,CASSRDRERETQYF,TGTGCCAGCAGCAGGGACAGGGAGAGAGAGACCCAGTACTTC
TRBJ2-1,TRBV6-2/TRBV6-3,NA,NA,CASRERPGHQNNEQFF,TGTGCCAGCAGAGAGAGACCGGGACACCAGAACAATGAGCAGTTCTTC
TRBJ2-7,TRBV9,NA,NA,CASSALTNSYEQYF,TGTGCCAGCAGCGCGTTGACCAACTCCTACGAGCAGTACTTC
TRBJ1-4,TRBV9,NA,few,CASSVGGVREKLFF,TGTGCCAGCAGCGTAGGGGGGGTCAGAGAAAAACTGTTTTTT
TRBJ2-5,TRBV5-1,NA,NA,CASSLRGMETQYF,TGCGCCAGCAGCTTGAGGGGGATGGAGACCCAGTACTTC
TRBJ2-5,TRBV9,TRBD2,NA,CASSVAVAGGPGETQYF,TGTGCCAGCAGCGTAGCAGTAGCGGGGGGGCCGGGGGAGACCCAGTACTTC
TRBJ2-1,TRBV4-1,TRBD1,few,CASSPRQGNEQFF,TGCGCCAGCAGCCCCCGACAGGGCAATGAGCAGTTCTTC
TRBJ2-3,TRBV7-2,NA,few,CASSLVTGDTQYF,TGTGCCAGCAGCTTAGTAACCGGAGATACGCAGTATTTT
TRBJ2-1,TRBV28,NA,NA,CASSSPRRFIHNEQFF,TGTGCCAGCAGTAGTCCCCGGCGGTTCATCCACAATGAGCAGTTCTTC
TRBJ2-3,TRBV7-9,NA,NA,CASFSPDTQYF,TGTGCCAGCTTTTCACCAGATACGCAGTATTTT
TRBJ2-3,TRBV9,NA,NA,CASSVFSSGTDTQYF,TGTGCCAGCAGCGTATTTTCTAGCGGCACAGATACGCAGTATTTT